This passage covers 2 T cell receptor beta chains from one sample sequenced in a study of blood T cell repertoires in COVID-19. This table comes from immunoSEQ multiplex PCR, and its TCRdb copy is limited to in-frame clones, with some not included. The sample records 140,000 to 150,000 clones, about 89% being singletons. Source material: peripheral blood. The receptor source for this set is an elderly man with acute or convalescent COVID-19.

V gene TRBV4-2 combines with J gene TRBJ2-1; 10 bases line up with TRBD2. The germline gives CDR1 LGHNA, CDR2 YNFKEQ. V dropped 0 bases and J dropped 4; count of bases not matched to a gene: 0. The CDR3 is 15 amino acids. The CDR3 DNA follows: TGTGCCAGCAGCCAAGAACTAGCGGGGTACAATGAGCAGTTCTTC. Residues: CASSQELAGYNEQFF.

The chain recombines TRBV6-4 with TRBJ2-1; possibly TRBD2 for D (7 bases). The CDR3 is made up of 16 amino acids. Germline CDR1 and CDR2: MRHNA and SNTAGT. With 2 bases removed from V and 5 bases from J, the gap between germline ends came to 16 bases. The CDR3 DNA reads TGTGCCAGCAGTGACCCTCTCGGGGGGCCAAACAATGAGCAGTTCTTC. Translated, it gives CASSDPLGGPNNEQFF.